A selection of T cell receptor beta chains follows, all from one sample in a study of OX40 agonist ivuxolimab in advanced cancers. Measured with immunoSEQ multiplex PCR; TCRdb has only the in-frame clones, and not every one. The sample yields approximately 92,000 clones, about 96% seen once. Sequenced here: CD4+ or CD8+ T cells sorted from blood, sampled in a trial of the OX40 agonist ivuxolimab. The receptors stem from an adult with an advanced solid tumor such as melanoma, head and neck, liver or kidney cancer. Both conserved end residues are part of each CDR3. D genes are given only for firm matches. Rows give clone size only sometimes, using once, few, many, or a class for an expanded clone.

>TRBV2|NA|NA|TRBJ1-1
TGTGCCAGCATGCAGAAACTGAACACTGAAGCTTTCTTT
CASMQKLNTEAFF
>TRBV19|NA|NA|TRBJ2-7
TGTGCCAGTAGTATCCCGGGGGCCCCCTACGAGCAGTACTTC
CASSIPGAPYEQYF
>TRBV7-6|NA|NA|TRBJ2-5
TGTGCCAGCAGCTTAGGGGTTGAGACCCAGTACTTC
CASSLGVETQYF
>TRBV14|NA|NA|TRBJ2-1
TGTGCCAGCAGCCAAGAGTTGGTTAGCTCCTACAATGAGCAGTTCTTC
CASSQELVSSYNEQFF
>TRBV11-2|NA|NA|TRBJ2-3
TGTGCCAGCAGCTTAGGAGGGGGCACAGATACGCAGTATTTT
CASSLGGGTDTQYF
>TRBV27|NA|TRBD2|TRBJ2-5
TGTGCCAGCGGGGGAGCGGGGGAAGAGACCCAGTACTTC
CASGGAGEETQYF
>TRBV7-9|NA|TRBD2|TRBJ2-7
TGTGCCAGCAGCCGGGGACTAGCGGCTTACGAGCAGTACTTC
CASSRGLAAYEQYF
>TRBV7-9|NA|TRBD1|TRBJ1-3
TGTGCCAGCAGATCTCAGGGGGGTGGAAACACCATATATTTT
CASRSQGGGNTIYF
>TRBV6-6|NA|TRBD1|TRBJ1-1
TGTGCCAGCAGCGCAGGGGGCCGAGAGGAAGCTTTCTTT
CASSAGGREEAFF
>TRBV28|NA|TRBD1|TRBJ2-4
TGTGCCAGCAGTTCCCCTGGACAGGGGCAGGCCAAAAACATTCAGTACTTC
CASSSPGQGQAKNIQYF
>TRBV12-5|once|NA|TRBJ2-7
TGTGCTAGTGGACCCTCCCTCGCCGAGCAGTACTTC
CASGPSLAEQYF
>TRBV5-1|once|NA|TRBJ2-1
TGCGCCAGCAGCACGTCAGCCATACAGAGCTCCTACAATGAGCAGTTCTTC
CASSTSAIQSSYNEQFF
>TRBV7-9|NA|NA|TRBJ1-1
TGTGCCAGCAGCTACTCTAGACAGGCCGACACTGAAGCTTTCTTT
CASSYSRQADTEAFF
>TRBV13|NA|NA|TRBJ1-1
TGTGCCAGCAGCTCTTCGGCCTCCGAAGGGACTGAAGCTTTCTTT
CASSSSASEGTEAFF
>TRBV14|once|NA|TRBJ1-2
TGTGCCAGCAGCCAAGTGGTAACGGGGGCTTCCCTCTATGGCTACACCTTC
CASSQVVTGASLYGYTF
>TRBV19|once|NA|TRBJ2-7
TGTGCCAGTAGTCTGGGCAGTTCCTACGAGCAGTACTTC
CASSLGSSYEQYF
>TRBV28|NA|NA|TRBJ2-1
TGTGCCAGCAGCCCGACTAGAATGACGATGAATGAGCAGTTCTTC
CASSPTRMTMNEQFF
>TRBV15|NA|TRBD2|TRBJ2-3
TGTGCCACCGGGACTAGCGAAAGCACAGATACGCAGTATTTT
CATGTSESTDTQYF
>TRBV19|NA|NA|TRBJ2-3
TGTGCCAGTAGAGGAGGGGTGTCAGATACGCAGTATTTT
CASRGGVSDTQYF
>TRBV30|NA|NA|TRBJ1-1
TGTGCCTGTCACGACAGCTTAATGAACACTGAAGCTTTCTTT
CACHDSLMNTEAFF
>TRBV19|NA|NA|TRBJ2-7
TGTGCCGCAGGGGAGGGCTACGAGCAGTACTTC
CAAGEGYEQYF
>TRBV7-8|NA|NA|TRBJ2-7
TGTGCCAGCAGTCTCATACTCTACGAGCAGTACTTC
CASSLILYEQYF
>TRBV10-2|NA|TRBD1|TRBJ2-5
TGCGCCAGCAGTGGGGACAGTCCTCAAGAGACCCAGTACTTC
CASSGDSPQETQYF
>TRBV28|NA|TRBD1|TRBJ1-1
TGTGCCAGCGGACCCTTGACAGGGGTCAACACTGAAGCTTTCTTT
CASGPLTGVNTEAFF
>TRBV30|NA|TRBD1|TRBJ1-5
TGTGCCTGGAGTGTCCGACAGGGGAATCAGCCCCAGCATTTT
CAWSVRQGNQPQHF
>TRBV13|NA|TRBD2|TRBJ2-2
TGTGCCAGCAGCTTACTGAGCGGGGCGGGCACCGGGGAGCTGTTTTTT
CASSLLSGAGTGELFF
>TRBV30|NA|NA|TRBJ1-2
TGTGCCTGGAGTGTACCAGGGGACCTCACCTTC
CAWSVPGDLTF
>TRBV5-1|once|NA|TRBJ2-7
TGCGCCAGCAGCCCGGACCCCCCCAATCATTTCGAGCAGTACTTC
CASSPDPPNHFEQYF
>TRBV4-2|NA|TRBD1|TRBJ2-1
TGTGCCAGCAGCCAACACCGGGACAGACTTGGCTCCTACAATGAGCAGTTCTTC
CASSQHRDRLGSYNEQFF
>TRBV5-4|NA|TRBD2|TRBJ2-7
TGTGCCAGCAGCTTGGACATGACTAGCGGGAGTGCCTACGAGCAGTACTTC
CASSLDMTSGSAYEQYF
>TRBV7-3|NA|NA|TRBJ2-2
TGTGCCAGCAGCTTAGGTTGGGCCGGGGAGCTGTTTTTT
CASSLGWAGELFF
>TRBV28|NA|TRBD1|TRBJ1-2
TGTGCCAGCAGTTCCCTGACAGGGGACTATGGCTACACCTTC
CASSSLTGDYGYTF
>TRBV19|once|NA|TRBJ2-4
TGTGCCAGTAGCTCCGGGACCTTCAAAAACATTCAGTACTTC
CASSSGTFKNIQYF
>TRBV28|NA|NA|TRBJ2-3
TGTGCCAGCACCCCGGACCCGCTTCCCACAGATACGCAGTATTTT
CASTPDPLPTDTQYF
>TRBV27|NA|NA|TRBJ2-3
TGTGCCAGCAGCTCCCCCGGCAGTAGCACAGATACGCAGTATTTT
CASSSPGSSTDTQYF
>TRBV28|NA|NA|TRBJ2-3
TGTGCCAGCAGTTTCTCCGGGAATTACGCAGATACGCAGTATTTT
CASSFSGNYADTQYF
>TRBV14|once|TRBD2|TRBJ2-3
TGTGCCAGCAGCCAAGCGCCCGGGGTAGCGGGGTTCAGCACAGATACGCAGTATTTT
CASSQAPGVAGFSTDTQYF
>TRBV28|NA|NA|TRBJ2-5
TGTGCCAGCAGTCAAGAGACCCAGTACTTC
CASSQETQYF
>TRBV13|NA|NA|TRBJ2-2
TGTGCCAGCAGCTTGGAGGGGTCGAGTAGAACCGGGGAGCTGTTTTTT
CASSLEGSSRTGELFF
>TRBV7-9|NA|NA|TRBJ2-7
TGTGCCAGCAGCTCCGACGGAGAAGAGCAGTACTTC
CASSSDGEEQYF
>TRBV6-6|NA|NA|TRBJ2-3
TGTGCCAGCAGTTATGGGGGTAGCACAGATACGCAGTATTTT
CASSYGGSTDTQYF
>TRBV27|NA|NA|TRBJ1-5
TGTGCCAGCAGTTTAGGGAATCAGCCCCAGCATTTT
CASSLGNQPQHF
>TRBV6-6|NA|NA|TRBJ2-7
TGTGCCAGCAGTGTCCTGGGCCACGAGCAGTACTTC
CASSVLGHEQYF
>TRBV29-1|NA|NA|TRBJ2-5
TGCAGCGTTGCGGAAGAGACCCAGTACTTC
CSVAEETQYF